Presented here are 3 T cell receptor beta chains from one specimen sequenced in a study of long-term antiretroviral therapy in people with HIV. Survey-level resolution applied to immunoSEQ assay v3.0. Some clones are missing from TCRdb's copy, which holds only in-frame ones; the method was immunoSEQ multiplex PCR. Seen here are roughly 40,000 clones, roughly nine tenths observed once, and the top ten hold 4% to 4.5%. Sequences were derived from unsorted PBMCs, sampled 1.2 years after starting antiretroviral therapy. All receptors derive from a woman in her fifties or sixties with HIV.

The rearrangement links TRBV11-2 to TRBJ1-1; tentative D call: TRBD1 (5 bases). Germline CDR1 is SGHAT and CDR2 is FQNNGV. The CDR3 is 19 residues long. V lost 0 bases to trimming and J lost 1 base, with 21 bases between them. This CDR3 reads CASSLDRGGSVARNTEAFF. As DNA, the CDR3 is TGTGCCAGCAGCTTAGATCGGGGGGGTTCAGTGGCCAGGAACACTGAAGCTTTCTTT.

The J gene is TRBJ1-1, the V gene TRBV7-9; 7 nucleotides line up with TRBD1. CDR3 length: 15 amino acids. CDR1 is SEHNR, CDR2 FQNEAQ, per germline (reference sequence). Germline trimming cut 2 bases from V and 6 bases from J; bases unmatched to any gene: 9. CDR3 sequence reads: CASSLSPTGWAEAFF. The CDR3 DNA reads TGTGCCAGCAGCTTAAGTCCGACAGGGTGGGCTGAAGCTTTCTTT. The full variable domain, rest sourced from reference TRBV7-9 and TRBJ1-1, is DTGVSQNPRHKITKRGQNVTFRCDPISEHNRLYWYRQTLGQGPEFLTYFQNEAQLEKSRLLSDRFSAERPKGSFSTLEIQRTEQGDSAMYLCASSLSPTGWAEAFFGQGTRLTVV.

V is TRBV30 and J is TRBJ2-1; 9 nucleotides line up with TRBD2. The CDR3 sequence is 13 residues long. The germline V gene has CDR1 GTSNPN and CDR2 SVGIG (reference sequence). Unmatched junction bases numbered 8, after V lost 5 bases and J lost 9 bases. The CDR3 protein is CAWGRGGESEQFF. CDR3 DNA: TGTGCCTGGGGGCGGGGGGGCGAGAGTGAGCAGTTCTTC.